The sequence of this T cell receptor beta chain was determined in a study of CD8+ T cells in alopecia areata. Study as a whole: Treated patients took oral tofacitinib at 5 to 10 mg twice daily. The SALT score measured affected scalp surface percentage in treated patients. General study results and limits: Tofacitinib did not eliminate many expanded lesional clones from scalp or blood. Whether baseline CD8+ expansion is linked to response remains uncertain, given a single nonresponder.

Sequencing relied on a cDNA template that was reverse transcribed from extracted RNA. TCRdb keeps only in-frame clones here, not all; method: immunoSEQ multiplex PCR. The data show approximately 300,000 clones, 58% seen once. Trimming took 0 bases from V and 1 from J, leaving 4 bases between them. This CDR3 comprises 13 residues. CDR1 and CDR2 from the germline V gene are SGDLS and YYNGEE. In this sample, this clone turned up a few times. Antigen specificity is unknown. Treatment denoted: oral pan-JAK inhibitor, 5-10 mg twice daily. The V and J genes are TRBV9 and TRBJ1-1; D unresolved. This sample comprised CD4+ T cells sorted from blood, obtained at week 24, from a patient treated with tofacitinib. The clonotype comes from a human donor with alopecia areata. For the CDR3, the DNA is TGTGCCAGCAGCGTAGACGGGAACACTGAAGCTTTCTTT. Its protein product is CASSVDGNTEAFF.